Shown below are 31 T cell receptor beta chains from a single sample sequenced in a study of blood T cell repertoires in COVID-19 (dated by TCRdb to the early 2020s). The library was made by the immunoSEQ multiplex PCR assay. TCRdb limited this immuneACCESS table to in-frame rearrangements with V and J called. A share of clones is missing; checked studies link under half to unresolved V genes, and the rest is unexplained. Within this sample are hundreds of thousands of clones, with roughly 86% of them counted one time only. The ten largest make up under 2% of the sample. The sample taken for sequencing was PBMCs or T cells enriched from blood (not recorded which). All receptors come from a woman aged 50 to 60 who had recovered from COVID-19.

In this sample, this clone turned up once. The V and J genes are TRBV5-1 and TRBJ2-7, with 8 bases aligning to TRBD1. Germline-derived CDR1 and CDR2 are SGHRS and YFSETQ. The CDR3 loop spans 15 amino acids. With V trimmed by 4 bases and J by 7 bases, 13 bases remained unmatched. The CDR3 bases are TGCGCCAGCAGCCTAGGGACAGGACCCTCCGGGGAGCAGTACTTC. Its translation is CASSLGTGPSGEQYF.

The chain carries TRBV19 and TRBJ1-4; D remains unclear. V was trimmed by 7 bases and J by 5 bases, leaving 17 bases between them. CDR3 size: 15 residues. Germline V gives CDR1 LNHDA, CDR2 SQIVND (reference sequence). The CDR3 DNA sequence: TGTGCCAGTATGGGTAGCCTCGGGGAAAATGAAAAACTGTTTTTT. Residues: CASMGSLGENEKLFF.

This clone was recorded once. The rearrangement uses TRBV11-1 and TRBJ2-1; D possibly corresponds to TRBD2 (5 bases). V was pared by 5 bases and J by 8 bases, with 19 bases between. The CDR3 spans 15 residues. CDR1 and CDR2 from the germline V gene are SGHAT and FQDESV (reference sequence). The CDR3 DNA is TGTGCCAGCAGCCTCACTAGGATATCCCCCCATGAGCAGTTCTTC. Amino acid sequence: CASSLTRISPHEQFF.

CDR3 amino acids: CSVVFGVAFF. CDR3 sequence (DNA): TGCAGCGTTGTCTTCGGGGTAGCTTTCTTT. The chain has TRBV29-1 and TRBJ1-1, with D unresolved. CDR1 SQVTM and CDR2 ANQGSEA come from the germline V gene. V was shortened by 4 bases and J by 10 bases, with 10 bases between the two germline ends. The CDR3 consists of 10 residues.

This chain joins TRBV30 and TRBJ1-3, with D uncertain. The CDR3 has 13 residues. The ends were cut back, 4 bases at V and 0 bases at J, with 7 bases in the middle. CDR1 is GTSNPN and CDR2 is SVGIG in the germline V gene (reference sequence). CDR3: CAWTQASGNTIYF. The CDR3 region has the DNA TGTGCCTGGACTCAAGCCTCTGGAAACACCATATATTTT.

The chain uses TRBV6-6 and TRBJ2-7, with TRBD2 matching over 12 bases. The CDR3 consists of 16 residues. Germline V gene lookup returns CDR1 MNHNY and CDR2 SVGAGI (reference sequence). Trimming cost V 5 bases and J 3 bases; bases outside gene matches: 8. The CDR3 reads CASSRSRTSGVYEQYF. CDR3 nucleotide sequence: TGTGCCAGCAGTCGAAGCCGGACTAGCGGGGTCTACGAGCAGTACTTC.

This clone showed up just once. Here the CDR3 DNA reads TGTGCCAGCAGCCTCCGGGGTGGAGGGATGAACACTGAAGCTTTCTTT. It is translated as CASSLRGGGMNTEAFF. The chain employs TRBV28 and TRBJ1-1; no clear D. Trimming took 6 bases from V and 0 from J, leaving 17 bases between them. The CDR3 totals 16 residues. Per germline, CDR1 MDHEN and CDR2 SYDVKM.

This clone was recorded a few times. V is TRBV2 and J is TRBJ2-7; TRBD2 matches at 7 bases. Trimming cost V 6 bases and J 1 base; bases outside gene matches: 6. Per the germline V gene, CDR1 is SNHLY and CDR2 is FYNNEI. This CDR3 spans 14 amino acids. The chain's CDR3 is CASRGSGLSYEQYF. The DNA of the CDR3 is TGTGCCAGCAGGGGTAGCGGGCTTTCCTACGAGCAGTACTTC.

This sequence joins TRBV3-1 (or the pseudogene TRBV3-2) and TRBJ2-7, with a weak D call TRBD2 (6 bases). Trimming shortened V by 0 bases and J by 7 bases, and 10 bases separated the two germline ends. There are 13 residues in the CDR3. From germline, CDR1 is LGHDT and CDR2 YNNKEL (reference sequence). For the CDR3, the DNA is TGTGCCAGCAGCCAAGAGGCGGCGGGAGAGCAGTACTTC. Amino acids: CASSQEAAGEQYF.

V is TRBV28 and J is TRBJ2-5; TRBD2 might be the D (6 bases). Trimming removed 3 bases from V and 4 bases from J, with 12 bases in between. The CDR3 consists of 14 residues. The V gene's germline CDR1 is MDHEN and CDR2 SYDVKM. Written as DNA, the CDR3 is TGTGCCAGCAGTTTTTCGGGGGTCGGAGAGACCCAGTACTTC. Protein: CASSFSGVGETQYF.

This rearrangement joins TRBV2 to TRBJ1-5; the D is unclear. CDR1 and CDR2 (germline): SNHLY, FYNNEI. This CDR3 has 14 amino acids. Trimming removed 2 bases at V and 4 bases at J, with 9 bases between. Written as DNA, the CDR3 is TGTGCCAGCAGTGAAATCTCAGGAAATCAGCCCCAGCATTTT. As protein: CASSEISGNQPQHF.

The chain carries TRBV6-5 and TRBJ2-7; possibly TRBD2 for D (6 bases). The ends were cut back, 4 bases at V and 3 bases at J, with 16 bases in the middle. The CDR3 runs 15 residues. Looked up from germline, CDR1 is MNHEY and CDR2 is SVGAGI. The CDR3 sequence is CASSWSGSTLYEQYF. The CDR3 DNA is TGTGCCAGCAGTTGGAGCGGGTCCACACTCTACGAGCAGTACTTC.

This chain links TRBV19 with TRBJ2-3, with a tentative D call TRBD2 (5 bases). This CDR3 region has 18 residues. Germline V gene sequence: CDR1 LNHDA, CDR2 SQIVND (reference sequence). The V end lost 2 bases, the J end lost 4 bases, and 22 bases lay between the germline ends. CDR3 nucleotide sequence: TGTGCCAGTAGTATATCACTGGGGTGGGAGATGGTTGCAGATACGCAGTATTTT. The encoded protein is CASSISLGWEMVADTQYF.

The chain combines TRBV6-5 with TRBJ1-1; tentative D call: TRBD1 (5 bases). V shed 6 bases and J shed 5 bases, with 10 bases lying between them. The V gene's germline CDR1 is MNHEY and CDR2 SVGAGI. The CDR3 is 12 amino acids. The CDR3 region is CASRRTRTEAFF. The CDR3 nucleotides read TGTGCCAGCAGAAGGACACGGACTGAAGCTTTCTTT.

The rearrangement joins TRBV20-1 to TRBJ2-7; 7 bases are a match to TRBD2. This CDR3 comprises 13 residues. Germline loops: CDR1 DFQATT, CDR2 SNEGSKA (reference sequence). V dropped 3 bases and J dropped 7; count of bases not matched to a gene: 9. CDR3 nucleotides: TGCAGTGCTAGTATGGGAGGGCCTCGGGAGCAGTACTTC. Translated, it gives CSASMGGPREQYF.

This clone was recorded once. The chain links TRBV3-1 (or the pseudogene TRBV3-2) to TRBJ1-5, with D possibly being TRBD1 (5 bases). Germline V lookup: CDR1 LGHDT, CDR2 YNNKEL (reference sequence). The CDR3 contains 15 residues. V was trimmed by 0 bases and J by 9 bases, leaving 15 bases between them. The CDR3 sequence: CASSQEAGNAAPQHF. CDR3 DNA: TGTGCCAGCAGCCAAGAGGCAGGGAACGCGGCGCCCCAGCATTTT.

The CDR3 coding sequence is TGTGCCAGCAGCTTAGTTCCGGGACAGTTGTCATCCACTGAAGCTTTCTTT. Residues: CASSLVPGQLSSTEAFF. J is TRBJ1-1 and V is TRBV7-2; 7 bases match TRBD1. CDR3 length: 17 amino acids. Trimming took 1 base from V and 4 from J; bases not matched to a gene: 12. From germline, CDR1 is SGHTA and CDR2 FQGNSA.

The rearrangement links TRBV3-1 (or the pseudogene TRBV3-2) to TRBJ2-7; 7 nucleotides agree with TRBD2. Trimming at V came to 4 bases and at J to 3 bases, leaving 18 bases not matched to a gene. Germline V CDR1 and CDR2: LGHDT, YNNKEL (reference sequence). There are 18 residues in the CDR3. This CDR3 reads CASSRYGVGEGRFYEQYF. CDR3 in DNA: TGTGCCAGCAGCCGCTACGGGGTGGGGGAGGGAAGGTTCTACGAGCAGTACTTC.

V and J are TRBV4-3 and TRBJ1-4, with 7 bases aligning to TRBD1. The CDR3 has 16 amino acids. The germline V gene has CDR1 LGHNA and CDR2 YSLEER. Trimming cost V 1 base and J 8 bases; bases outside gene matches: 10. CDR3 sequence reads: CASSQGGTVSQEKLFF. The CDR3 DNA follows: TGCGCCAGCAGCCAAGGGGGGACAGTCTCTCAGGAAAAACTGTTTTTT.

V gene TRBV3-1 (or the pseudogene TRBV3-2) combines with J gene TRBJ1-5; 8 bases are shared with TRBD1. With V trimmed by 0 bases and J by 5 bases, 15 bases remained unmatched. This CDR3 spans 19 amino acids. The germline CDR1 and CDR2 sequences are LGHDT and YNNKEL (reference sequence). As DNA, the CDR3 is TGTGCCAGCAGCCAAGATGAGGACAGGGACCCTCACAATGATCAGCCCCAGCATTTT. Protein: CASSQDEDRDPHNDQPQHF.

The rearrangement joins TRBV14 to TRBJ1-5; D unclear. Trimming took off 4 bases at V and 6 bases at J, with 10 bases between the two ends. The CDR3 sequence is 13 residues long. Germline CDR1 reads SGHDN; CDR2 reads FVKESK. The CDR3 region has the DNA TGTGCCAGCAGCCTAACGCGGGGTCAGCCCCAGCATTTT. It yields the protein CASSLTRGQPQHF.

The J gene is TRBJ2-2, the V gene TRBV12-3 or TRBV12-4; D remains ambiguous. The CDR3 is 13 residues long. V was clipped by 6 bases and J by 6 bases, with 11 bases between them. CDR3: CASSPVVPGELFF. DNA for the CDR3: TGTGCCAGCAGCCCGGTGGTGCCCGGGGAGCTGTTTTTT.

The rearrangement joins TRBV15 to TRBJ1-5; D may be TRBD1 (5 bases). Germline CDR1 is LNHNV and CDR2 is YYDKDF (reference sequence). There are 13 residues in the CDR3. V was cut by 4 bases and J by 3 bases, with 7 bases left in between. CDR3: CATSTGDNQPQHF. CDR3 bases: TGTGCCACCAGCACGGGGGACAATCAGCCCCAGCATTTT. Full variable domain (remainder filled in from reference TRBV15 and TRBJ1-5): DAMVIQNPRYQVTQFGKPVTLSCSQTLNHNVMYWYQQKSSQAPKLLFHYYDKDFNNEADTPDNFQSRRPNTSFCFLDIRSPGLGDTAMYLCATSTGDNQPQHFGDGTRLSIL.

This clone has just one count. The chain employs TRBV10-3 and TRBJ1-5; TRBD1 might be the D (6 bases). Deletions cut 7 bases from V and 3 bases from J, with 13 bases between. The CDR3 runs to 14 residues. Germline CDR1 and CDR2: ENHRY and SYGVKD. CDR3 residues: CAIKSDSLNQPQHF. CDR3 coding DNA: TGTGCCATCAAATCGGACAGCCTCAATCAGCCCCAGCATTTT.

This clone was counted a few times. V and J are TRBV6-1 and TRBJ2-7; 7 nucleotides align to TRBD2. V gave up 3 bases and J gave up 0 bases; unmatched junction bases: 5. CDR3 length equals 15 residues. Germline loops: CDR1 MNHNS, CDR2 SASEGT. CDR3 in amino acids: CASSDSAGSSYEQYF. In DNA, the CDR3 is TGTGCCAGCAGTGATTCAGCGGGGAGCTCCTACGAGCAGTACTTC.

The chain combines TRBV7-2 with TRBJ1-2; TRBD1 aligns across 9 bases. CDR1 SGHTA and CDR2 FQGNSA come from the germline V gene. V lost 5 bases to trimming and J lost 6 bases; unmatched junction nucleotides: 10. This CDR3 spans 15 amino acids. CDR3 nucleotide sequence: TGTGCCAGCAGCCAGAGGGACAGGGTAACGAATGGCTACACCTTC. Translated, it gives CASSQRDRVTNGYTF.

This chain joins TRBV11-3 and TRBJ2-1; 7 bases map to TRBD2. CDR3 size: 17 residues. Per the germline V gene, CDR1 is SGHNT and CDR2 is YENEEA. V shed 0 bases and J 5 bases; nucleotides not matched to a gene: 10. The CDR3 is CASSLDGRGAGNNEQFF. CDR3 in DNA: TGTGCCAGCAGCTTAGATGGGAGGGGAGCGGGGAACAATGAGCAGTTCTTC.

This clone was seen a single time. The chain links TRBV13 to TRBJ2-2; 8 bases align to TRBD1. With V trimmed by 5 bases and J by 6 bases, 8 bases remained unmatched. Germline V gene data show CDR1 as PRHDT and CDR2 as FYEKMQ (reference sequence). The CDR3 is made up of 15 amino acids. CDR3 residues: CASSRGQGMAGELFF. CDR3 nucleotide sequence: TGTGCCAGCAGCCGAGGACAGGGAATGGCCGGGGAGCTGTTTTTT.

This clone has a single count. The chain links TRBV19 to TRBJ1-1; TRBD1 matches at 8 bases. CDR1 is LNHDA, CDR2 SQIVND, per germline (reference sequence). CDR3 length: 15 amino acids. V was pared by 6 bases and J by 4 bases, with 10 bases of the junction left unmatched. The CDR3 bases are TGTGCCAGTAGCCACCCGGGACAGGTGGCCACTGAAGCTTTCTTT. The encoded protein is CASSHPGQVATEAFF. The complete variable domain, with remaining parts taken from reference TRBV19 and TRBJ1-1, reads DGGITQSPKYLFRKEGQNVTLSCEQNLNHDAMYWYRQDPGQGLRLIYYSQIVNDFQKGDIAEGYSVSREKKESFPLTVTSAQKNPTAFYLCASSHPGQVATEAFFGQGTRLTVV.

The chain carries TRBV10-3 and TRBJ2-3; 11 bases are a match to TRBD2. There are 15 residues in the CDR3. V shed 8 bases and J 2 bases; nucleotides not matched to a gene: 6. Germline-derived CDR1 and CDR2 are ENHRY and SYGVKD. CDR3 nucleotide sequence: TGTGCCATCGGAGGGACTAGCGGACTCACAGATACGCAGTATTTT. Translating it yields CAIGGTSGLTDTQYF.

The rearrangement uses TRBV30 and TRBJ1-1, with D possibly being TRBD1 (6 bases). The length of the CDR3 is 13 residues. CDR1 and CDR2 from the germline V gene are GTSNPN and SVGIG (reference sequence). Between the trimmed V and J ends, which lost 3 bases and 1 base, there was a span of 9 bases. In DNA, the CDR3 is TGTGCCTGGAGCCAGGGGACGAACACTGAAGCTTTCTTT. This gives the protein CAWSQGTNTEAFF.